These 9 T cell receptor beta chains were all obtained from the same sample, sequenced in a study of blood T cell repertoires in COVID-19. TCRdb keeps only in-frame clones here, not all; method: immunoSEQ multiplex PCR. Counted here are about 250,000 clones, about nine tenths occurring once; the ten biggest clones make up less than 2%. Input material: PBMCs or T cells enriched from blood (not recorded which). These receptors all come from a man aged 40-49 years who had recovered from COVID-19.

The chain's CDR3 is CASSPGQGGQAFF. In nucleotides, the CDR3 is TGTGCCAGCAGCCCCGGTCAGGGGGGACAAGCTTTCTTT. V usage is TRBV3-1 (or the pseudogene TRBV3-2) and J usage is TRBJ1-1, with TRBD1 matching 7 bases. Germline CDR1 reads LGHDT; CDR2 reads YNNKEL (reference sequence). The CDR3 has 13 residues. The ends lost 4 bases at V and 9 bases at J; junction bases unmatched: 8.

The chain combines TRBV14 with TRBJ2-1; D possibly corresponds to TRBD2 (6 bases). The germline V gene has CDR1 SGHDN and CDR2 FVKESK. Trimming removed 2 bases at V and 7 bases at J, with 15 bases between. The CDR3 covers 15 residues. The CDR3 region has the DNA TGTGCCAGCAGCCAATTTCGGGGGAGATCGAATGAGCAGTTCTTC. The encoded protein is CASSQFRGRSNEQFF.

J is TRBJ1-1 and V is TRBV3-1 (or the pseudogene TRBV3-2); 7 bases agree with TRBD1. The CDR3 covers 18 residues. The germline CDR1 and CDR2 sequences are LGHDT and YNNKEL (reference sequence). Unmatched junction bases numbered 18, after V lost 5 bases and J lost 3 bases. CDR3: CASSTPGQTSSVDTEAFF. The CDR3 bases are TGTGCCAGCAGCACCCCGGGACAGACTTCAAGCGTCGACACTGAAGCTTTCTTT.

The chain links TRBV3-1 (or the pseudogene TRBV3-2) to TRBJ2-3; TRBD2 agrees at 7 bases. The CDR3 is 16 residues long. The V and J ends lost 1 base and 0 bases, in that order; junction bases with no gene match: 4. Per germline, CDR1 LGHDT and CDR2 YNNKEL (reference sequence). In DNA form, the CDR3 reads TGTGCCAGCAGCCAAGGACTAGCAACTAGCACAGATACGCAGTATTTT. It specifies CASSQGLATSTDTQYF.

This chain uses TRBV7-3 with TRBJ1-2, with D uncertain. V was cut by 5 bases and J by 0 bases, with 7 bases left in between. Germline values: CDR1 SGHTA, CDR2 FQGTGA. This CDR3 has 13 amino acids. DNA for the CDR3: TGTGCCAGCAGCCCCGGGGCTAACTATGGCTACACCTTC. Protein: CASSPGANYGYTF.

The V call is TRBV5-1, the J call TRBJ1-1; the match to TRBD1 covers 8 bases. Germline CDR1 reads SGHRS; CDR2 reads YFSETQ. CDR3 size: 15 residues. J gave up 0 bases and V 4 bases, and 5 bases lay outside the gene matches. The DNA of the CDR3 is TGCGCCAGCAGCGCCTTACAGGGGGTGAACACTGAAGCTTTCTTT. Residues: CASSALQGVNTEAFF.

The chain has TRBV5-1 and TRBJ2-7; 7 bases fit TRBD2. V lost 3 bases to trimming and J lost 2 bases; unmatched junction nucleotides: 11. The CDR3 is 16 residues long. Germline-derived CDR1 and CDR2 are SGHRS and YFSETQ. In nucleotides, the CDR3 is TGCGCCAGCAGCTCCCAACTAGCGCGGGGTGCCTACGAGCAGTACTTC. Amino acid sequence: CASSSQLARGAYEQYF. Full variable domain (remainder filled in from reference TRBV5-1 and TRBJ2-7): KAGVTQTPRYLIKTRGQQVTLSCSPISGHRSVSWYQQTPGQGLQFLFEYFSETQRNKGNFPGRFSGRQFSNSRSEMNVSTLELGDSALYLCASSSQLARGAYEQYFGPGTRLTVT.

This chain connects TRBV5-6 to TRBJ1-2; D gene ambiguous. CDR3 size: 13 residues. Germline lookup yields CDR1 SGHDT and CDR2 YYEEEE. Trimming stripped 7 bases from V and 0 bases from J, with 10 bases between. CDR3 region: CASGGETNYGYTF. CDR3 nucleotide sequence: TGTGCCAGCGGCGGAGAAACTAACTATGGCTACACCTTC.

This chain uses TRBV3-1 (or the pseudogene TRBV3-2) with TRBJ2-1; 7 bases align to TRBD1. CDR1 LGHDT and CDR2 YNNKEL come from the germline V gene (reference sequence). J was trimmed by 9 bases and V by 3 bases; bases with no gene match: 11. The CDR3 is 15 amino acids. The CDR3 is CASSQPGTAYGEQFF. In DNA form, the CDR3 reads TGTGCCAGCAGCCAGCCCGGGACAGCCTACGGTGAGCAGTTCTTC.